This T cell receptor (beta chain) was profiled in a study of T cells after yellow fever vaccination. The CDR3 is made up of 16 amino acids. The ends lost 4 bases at V and 2 bases at J; junction bases unmatched: 8. Germline CDR1 is SGHRS and CDR2 is YFSETQ. One entry per CDR3 protein results from TCRdb running MiXCR on the 5' RACE reads. The sample yields about 69,000 distinct CDR3 sequences, 5% to 6.5% seen once. This clonotype has at least ten counts. The source was CD4+ T cells sorted from PBMCs, collected around 14 days after the first yellow fever vaccination. The sequence was collected from a man aged 18 to 29 who received the YFV17D yellow fever vaccine. The genes are TRBV5-1 and TRBJ1-4; 7 nucleotides match TRBD1. CDR3 sequence (DNA): TGCGCCAGCAGCCAAACCCAGGGGGTGACTAATGAAAAACTGTTTTTT. Protein: CASSQTQGVTNEKLFF.